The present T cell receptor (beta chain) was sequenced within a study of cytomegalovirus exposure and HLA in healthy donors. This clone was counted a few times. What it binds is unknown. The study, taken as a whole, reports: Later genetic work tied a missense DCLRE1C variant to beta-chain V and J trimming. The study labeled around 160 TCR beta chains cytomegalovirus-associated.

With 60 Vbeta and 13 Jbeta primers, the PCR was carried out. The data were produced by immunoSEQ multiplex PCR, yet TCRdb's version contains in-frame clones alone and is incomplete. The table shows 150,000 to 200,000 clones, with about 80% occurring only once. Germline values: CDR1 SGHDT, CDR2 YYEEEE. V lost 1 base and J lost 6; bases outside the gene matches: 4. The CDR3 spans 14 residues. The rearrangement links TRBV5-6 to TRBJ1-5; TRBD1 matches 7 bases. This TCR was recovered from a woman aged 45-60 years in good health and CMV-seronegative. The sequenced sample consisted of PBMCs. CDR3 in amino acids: CASSLLGGRQPQHF. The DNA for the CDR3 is TGTGCCAGCAGCTTGCTAGGGGGCCGTCAGCCCCAGCATTTT.